The 27 T cell receptor beta chains below come from one sample, sequenced in a study of regulatory T cells in long-lasting Graves disease. Time point denoted: newly diagnosed GD, antithyroid drugs for less than 3 months. From PBMCs, RNA was extracted and then used to make the TCR library. Assembly of TCR beta libraries relied on iRepertoire HTBI primers together with Arm-PCR of CDR3 regions. TCRdb fed the multiplex PCR reads into MiXCR, producing one record per CDR3 protein. In the table there are over 350,000 distinct CDR3 sequences, less than 15% of which are singletons. This same sample was also part of a study on T cells in Graves' hyperthyroidism and ophthalmopathy.

This specimen was peripheral blood mononuclear cells (PBMCs), taken at new diagnosis, from a patient treated with antithyroid drugs. The receptors stem from a woman in her fifties or sixties with Graves disease.

This clonotype appeared many times. V usage is TRBV30 and J usage is TRBJ1-1; D is uncertain. The germline V gene encodes CDR1 GTSNPN and CDR2 SVGIG (reference sequence). The length of the CDR3 is 13 residues. The V end was cut by 0 bases, the J end by 0 bases, with 5 bases between. The CDR3 sequence: CAWSVALNTEAFF. The CDR3 nucleotides are TGTGCCTGGAGTGTCGCCTTGAACACTGAAGCTTTCTTT.

As concerns this clonotype: A clone one base away is much larger, so this may be a read error. The chain joins TRBV18 to TRBJ1-1, with D perhaps matching TRBD1 (5 bases). In germline, CDR1 is KGHSH, CDR2 LQKENI. The CDR3 is made up of 13 amino acids. The CDR3 loop reads CASTPSGETEAFF. CDR3 in DNA: TGTGCCAGCACACCTTCGGGGGAAACTGAAGCTTTCTTT.

The sample holds a few counts of this clonotype. V is TRBV5-1 and J is TRBJ2-3; no firm D call. Germline V CDR1 and CDR2: SGHRS, YFSETQ. The CDR3 loop spans 15 amino acids. The germline V and J ends were trimmed by 5 bases and 1 base, with 14 bases remaining between them. The CDR3 nucleotides are TGCGCCAGCAGTAGGACGTCGGTGGGCACAGATACGCAGTATTTT. It codes for CASSRTSVGTDTQYF.

This clonotype was picked up many times. The rearrangement joins TRBV12-3 or TRBV12-4 to TRBJ2-5; D gene uncertain. Trimming pared 4 bases from V and 7 bases from J, leaving 10 bases between. This CDR3 has 12 residues. CDR3: CASSYPSGTQYF. CDR3 nucleotide sequence: TGTGCCAGCAGTTACCCCTCGGGGACCCAGTACTTC.

This clonotype was counted at least ten times. V usage is TRBV28 and J usage is TRBJ2-1; D ambiguous. The germline V gene has CDR1 MDHEN and CDR2 SYDVKM. The ends were cut back, 3 bases at V and 0 bases at J, with 6 bases in the middle. This CDR3 contains 14 residues. The CDR3 region is CASSFPSSYNEQFF. In nucleotides, the CDR3 is TGTGCCAGCAGTTTCCCGAGCTCCTACAATGAGCAGTTCTTC.

The chain links TRBV28 to TRBJ1-6; D remains ambiguous. The CDR3 totals 17 residues. Germline V gene sequence: CDR1 MDHEN, CDR2 SYDVKM. V gave up 2 bases and J gave up 3 bases, with 14 bases separating them. CDR3 in amino acids: CASSLGLQENYNSPLHF. CDR3 sequence (DNA): TGTGCCAGCAGTTTAGGGCTGCAGGAAAACTATAATTCACCCCTCCACTTT.

The chain couples TRBV19 to TRBJ2-1; 9 positions agree with TRBD2. V gave up 2 bases and J gave up 4 bases; unmatched junction bases: 9. The germline gives CDR1 LNHDA, CDR2 SQIVND (reference sequence). The CDR3 has 17 amino acids. The CDR3 sequence is CASSISLAGTGYNEQFF. The CDR3 DNA sequence: TGTGCCAGTAGTATAAGCCTAGCGGGAACGGGATACAATGAGCAGTTCTTC. The entire variable domain, with the rest obtained from reference TRBV19 and TRBJ2-1, is as follows: DGGITQSPKYLFRKEGQNVTLSCEQNLNHDAMYWYRQDPGQGLRLIYYSQIVNDFQKGDIAEGYSVSREKKESFPLTVTSAQKNPTAFYLCASSISLAGTGYNEQFFGPGTRLTVL.

This clonotype was detected many times. This chain joins TRBV6-5 and TRBJ2-7, with D maybe TRBD2 (5 bases). CDR3 length: 16 residues. Trimming left V 0 bases short and J 5 bases short, with 17 bases between. Germline lookup yields CDR1 MNHEY and CDR2 SVGAGI. CDR3: CASSYSSGSTVHEQYF. As DNA, the CDR3 is TGTGCCAGCAGTTACTCGAGCGGATCTACGGTCCACGAGCAGTACTTC.

In the case of this clonotype: It may be a read error: a sequence one base away is much more abundant. In nucleotides, the CDR3 is TGTGCCAGCAGCCCACACGGGGGGGTGAGCTCCTACGGGCAGTACTTC. The encoded protein is CASSPHGGVSSYGQYF. The J gene is TRBJ2-7, the V gene TRBV3-1; 8 bases map to TRBD2. The germline CDR1 and CDR2 sequences are LGHDT and YNNKEL (reference sequence). The CDR3 sequence is 16 residues long.

The rearrangement uses TRBV28 and TRBJ1-1; the D is unclear. Per the germline V gene, CDR1 is MDHEN and CDR2 is SYDVKM. The V end lost 7 bases, the J end lost 5 bases, and 20 bases lay between the germline ends. The CDR3 spans 15 residues. The CDR3 region has the DNA TGTGCCAGCACCCTGGACCTGACCCTGGGGACTGAAGCTTTCTTT. Amino acids: CASTLDLTLGTEAFF.

In the case of this clonotype: A much larger clone lies a single base off, so this may be a read error. This chain connects TRBV5-5 to TRBJ1-5; possibly TRBD1 for D (5 bases). The germline V gene has CDR1 SGHKS and CDR2 YYEKEE (reference sequence). CDR3 length: 15 amino acids. The CDR3 DNA follows: TGTGCCAGCAGCTCAACGACAGATAGCAATGAGCCCCAGCATTTT. It specifies CASSSTTDSNEPQHF.

At least ten counts were recorded for this clonotype. CDR3 sequence (DNA): TGCAGTGCTAGCCAAAACAATGAGCAGTTCTTC. Translated, it gives CSASQNNEQFF. The chain recombines TRBV20-1 with TRBJ2-1; D gene uncertain. V was shortened by 3 bases and J by 5 bases, with 5 bases between the two germline ends. CDR1 is DFQATT and CDR2 is SNEGSKA in the germline V gene (reference sequence). The CDR3 has 11 amino acids.

The gene calls are TRBV27 and TRBJ1-2; 8 bases are shared with TRBD1. After removal of 2 bases from V and 8 bases from J, the junction contained 7 bases not matched to a gene. The germline gives CDR1 MNHEY, CDR2 SMNVEV (reference sequence). The CDR3 is made up of 14 amino acids. The CDR3 nucleotides are TGTGCCAGCAGTTTAACCCGACAGGGGATAGGCTACACCTTC. Protein product: CASSLTRQGIGYTF.

This clonotype has a count of ten or more. The chain combines TRBV7-9 with TRBJ2-1, with 10 bases matching TRBD1. From germline, CDR1 is SEHNR and CDR2 FQNEAQ (reference sequence). This CDR3 comprises 17 residues. With V trimmed by 0 bases and J by 2 bases, 4 bases remained unmatched. For the CDR3, the DNA is TGTGCCAGCAGCTTAGCTACGGACAGGGGGGCCTACAATGAGCAGTTCTTC. Its translation: CASSLATDRGAYNEQFF.

The chain couples TRBV20-1 to TRBJ2-5; 7 nucleotides align to TRBD2. The CDR3 totals 14 residues. CDR1 and CDR2 (germline): DFQATT, SNEGSKA (reference sequence). With V trimmed by 4 bases and J by 7 bases, 12 bases remained unmatched. The CDR3 spells CSAIDGGSMGTQYF. CDR3 nucleotide sequence: TGCAGTGCTATTGACGGCGGGAGTATGGGGACCCAGTACTTC.

This clonotype was seen many times. The CDR3 DNA reads as TGTGCCAGCAGCTTACAAGCTTCAGTGACTCCCCAGGAAAATGAGCAGTTCTTC. Translating gives CASSLQASVTPQENEQFF. V usage is TRBV7-3 and J usage is TRBJ2-1; D is ambiguous. Germline CDR1 reads SGHTA; CDR2 reads FQGTGA. V lost 2 bases to trimming and J lost 7 bases, with 24 bases between them. The CDR3 loop spans 18 amino acids. The full variable domain, with the rest looked up from reference TRBV7-3 and TRBJ2-1, is GAGVSQTPSNKVTEKGKYVELRCDPISGHTALYWYRQSLGQGPEFLIYFQGTGAADDSGLPNDRFFAVRPEGSVSTLKIQRTERGDSAVYLCASSLQASVTPQENEQFFGPGTRLTVL.

Many counts were recorded for this clonotype. The chain uses TRBV10-3 and TRBJ2-1; 8 nucleotides align to TRBD1. Germline V gene lookup returns CDR1 ENHRY and CDR2 SYGVKD. The V and J ends lost 4 bases and 6 bases, in that order; junction bases with no gene match: 5. The CDR3 runs to 14 residues. CDR3 region: CAISVGTGSNEQFF. CDR3 DNA sequence: TGTGCCATCAGTGTCGGGACAGGAAGCAATGAGCAGTTCTTC.

As to this clonotype: This likely traces to a read error, being one base from a far larger clone. The chain is built from TRBV11-2 and TRBJ2-7, with 9 bases fitting TRBD1. Germline values: CDR1 SGHAT, CDR2 FQNNGV. Losses at the gene ends were 4 bases for V and 7 bases for J; bases not matched to a gene: 11. The CDR3 contains 15 residues. In DNA form, the CDR3 reads TGTGCCAGCAGCTCCAACAGGGGGCAAGACAATGAGCAGTACTTC. Protein sequence: CASSSNRGQDNEQYF.

Notes on this clonotype: A much larger clone sits a single nucleotide away, making a read error possible. The chain has TRBV5-1 and TRBJ2-1; no firm D call. The CDR3 is 15 residues long. The germline V gene encodes CDR1 SGHRS and CDR2 YFSETQ. The chain's CDR3 is CASSPLDLSCNEQFF. The CDR3 DNA reads TGCGCCAGCAGCCCCTTAGACTTGTCCTGCAATGAGCAGTTCTTC.

This clonotype was detected only a few times. This chain links TRBV2 with TRBJ1-2; no definite D call. The germline V gene has CDR1 SNHLY and CDR2 FYNNEI. The CDR3 runs 13 residues. Trimming pared 1 base from V and 2 bases from J, leaving 5 bases between. In nucleotides, the CDR3 is TGTGCCAGCAGTGAAGGGCCAAACTATGGCTACACCTTC. It translates to CASSEGPNYGYTF.

This clonotype was counted only a few times. The chain recombines TRBV5-1 with TRBJ2-7; D not certain. Trimming took off 3 bases at V and 3 bases at J, with 16 bases between the two ends. The CDR3 covers 15 residues. Per the germline V gene, CDR1 is SGHRS and CDR2 is YFSETQ. CDR3 sequence (DNA): TGCGCCAGCAGCTCATCGCGGTACCTAGGCTACGAGCAGTACTTC. Amino acid sequence: CASSSSRYLGYEQYF.

This clonotype was seen ten or more times. The chain has TRBV30 and TRBJ2-7; 8 bases align to TRBD1. Germline CDR1 reads GTSNPN; CDR2 reads SVGIG (reference sequence). V lost 4 bases, J lost 5 bases, and 7 bases stayed unmatched. The CDR3 runs 13 residues. The CDR3 region has the DNA TGTGCCTGGACGGCAGGGGGCGGAAACGAGCAGTACTTC. Translating gives CAWTAGGGNEQYF.

This clonotype has more than one count but fewer than ten. This chain connects TRBV29-1 to TRBJ2-3; D not certain. V dropped 6 bases and J dropped 4 bases, with 8 bases sitting between them. Per the germline V gene, CDR1 is SQVTM and CDR2 is ANQGSEA. CDR3 length: 11 amino acids. Here the CDR3 reads CSVNPSDTQYF. The CDR3 DNA reads as TGCAGCGTGAACCCTTCAGATACGCAGTATTTT.

The chain carries TRBV4-1 and TRBJ1-5; TRBD1 agrees at 8 bases. Trimming at V came to 0 bases and at J to 7 bases, leaving 8 bases not matched to a gene. CDR1 and CDR2 from the germline V gene are MGHRA and YSYEKL. The CDR3 length is 16 residues. The CDR3 bases are TGCGCCAGCAGCCAAGATATGGGACAGGCACGGCAGCCCCAGCATTTT. Its translation is CASSQDMGQARQPQHF.

The sample holds many counts of this clonotype. The rearrangement uses TRBV7-2 and TRBJ1-2; 10 bases map to TRBD1. V was pared by 0 bases and J by 6 bases, with 1 base of the junction left unmatched. In germline, CDR1 is SGHTA, CDR2 FQGNSA. There are 14 residues in the CDR3. The chain's CDR3 is CASSLAGQGDGYTF. The CDR3 coding sequence is TGTGCCAGCAGCTTAGCTGGACAGGGGGATGGCTACACCTTC.

This clonotype appeared many times. The CDR3 DNA sequence: TGTGCCAGCAGTTCACAGGGGGCACAGGAGAAGGGCACTGAAGCTTTCTTT. Protein product: CASSSQGAQEKGTEAFF. The chain has TRBV28 and TRBJ1-1, with 9 bases identical to TRBD1. The J segment lost 4 bases and the V segment lost 4 bases, leaving 13 bases of the junction unmatched. Germline CDR1 and CDR2: MDHEN and SYDVKM. The CDR3 has 17 amino acids.

This clonotype was recorded many times. The rearrangement links TRBV27 to TRBJ2-7; 9 bases are a match to TRBD1. This CDR3 is 16 amino acids long. Germline V lookup: CDR1 MNHEY, CDR2 SMNVEV (reference sequence). V shed 4 bases and J 0 bases; nucleotides not matched to a gene: 7. The CDR3 DNA is TGTGCCAGCAGTTACGGGACAGGGCGCGCCTCCTACGAGCAGTACTTC. As protein: CASSYGTGRASYEQYF.